The 26 T cell receptor beta chains presented below share a single source sample, sequenced in a study of T cells in localized non-small cell lung cancer. Using immunoSEQ multiplex PCR, the repertoire was profiled, and TCRdb retains in-frame clones only, with some absent. The top ten clones hold about 32% of a sample with 35,000 to 50,000 clones, roughly 83% of them seen once. The sequenced sample was PBMCs, obtained before any cancer treatment. The source of these receptors is a woman aged 35 to 75 with stage II squamous cell lung carcinoma.

V and J are TRBV5-6 and TRBJ2-7; D possibly uses TRBD1 or TRBD2 (6 bases each). The CDR3 covers 13 residues. Trimming took off 4 bases at V and 6 bases at J, with 14 bases between the two ends. Germline CDR1 and CDR2: SGHDT and YYEEEE. CDR3 sequence (DNA): TGTGCCAGCAGCCCTACCGGGGGCGGCGAGCAGTACTTC. It codes for CASSPTGGGEQYF. The whole variable domain, remainder taken from reference TRBV5-6 and TRBJ2-7, is DAGVTQSPTHLIKTRGQQVTLRCSPKSGHDTVSWYQQALGQGPQFIFQYYEEEERQRGNFPDRFSGHQFPNYSSELNVNALLLGDSALYLCASSPTGGGEQYFGPGTRLTVT.

The V and J genes are TRBV28 and TRBJ2-7; D gene unclear. This CDR3 comprises 13 residues. The germline CDR1 and CDR2 sequences are MDHEN and SYDVKM. V lost 4 bases and J lost 0, with 7 bases in between. The CDR3 bases are TGTGCCAGCAGTTACTCGGACTCCTACGAGCAGTACTTC. Translated: CASSYSDSYEQYF.

The chain recombines TRBV11-1 with TRBJ1-1; possible D gene TRBD1, 5 bases. Germline V lookup: CDR1 SGHAT, CDR2 FQDESV (reference sequence). The CDR3 has 14 residues. Trimming took off 1 base at V and 1 base at J, with 7 bases between the two ends. The CDR3 spells CASSLGGQNTEAFF. The CDR3 DNA follows: TGTGCCAGCAGCTTAGGTGGACAGAACACTGAAGCTTTCTTT.

V gene TRBV29-1 combines with J gene TRBJ2-3; D is undetermined. The V gene's germline CDR1 is SQVTM and CDR2 ANQGSEA. The ends were cut back, 3 bases at V and 0 bases at J, with 7 bases in the middle. The CDR3 runs to 13 residues. This chain's CDR3 is CSVEDGSTDTQYF. In DNA form, the CDR3 reads TGCAGCGTTGAGGACGGAAGCACAGATACGCAGTATTTT.

The genes are TRBV11-3 and TRBJ2-1, with 8 bases that match TRBD2. Germline lookup yields CDR1 SGHNT and CDR2 YENEEA. The CDR3 sequence is 15 residues long. V lost 5 bases, J lost 2 bases, and 5 bases stayed unmatched. In DNA form, the CDR3 reads TGTGCCAGCAGCCCTACTAGCGGACCCTACAATGAGCAGTTCTTC. Residues: CASSPTSGPYNEQFF.

This chain links TRBV19 with TRBJ2-2, with D hard to call. V was shortened by 4 bases and J by 3 bases, with 12 bases between the two germline ends. Germline V lookup: CDR1 LNHDA, CDR2 SQIVND (reference sequence). The CDR3 loop spans 15 amino acids. In DNA form, the CDR3 reads TGTGCCAGTAGTACATCGGACGGACACACCGGGGAGCTGTTTTTT. Translating it yields CASSTSDGHTGELFF.

The V and J genes are TRBV28 and TRBJ1-4, with 10 bases that match TRBD1. V was clipped by 4 bases and J by 10 bases; unmatched bases: 12. There are 16 residues in the CDR3. The germline V gene has CDR1 MDHEN and CDR2 SYDVKM. The CDR3 DNA reads as TGTGCCAGCAGTTCCGACCGGGACAGGGGTGGAGGAAAACTGTTTTTT. Translating gives CASSSDRDRGGGKLFF.

This sequence joins TRBV6-5 and TRBJ1-1, with a weak D call TRBD1 (5 bases). The CDR3 consists of 16 residues. V lost 4 bases, J lost 4 bases, and 19 bases lay in between. The germline V gene has CDR1 MNHEY and CDR2 SVGAGI. DNA of the CDR3: TGTGCCAGCAGTTCGGACCCCTCAGGGCGCGGCACTGAAGCTTTCTTT. Translating gives CASSSDPSGRGTEAFF.

The chain links TRBV16 to TRBJ1-1; D call uncertain. The CDR3 spans 15 residues. With 3 bases removed from V and 0 bases from J, the gap between germline ends came to 11 bases. In germline, CDR1 is KGHSY, CDR2 FQNENV. The CDR3 here is CASSQAGLVNTEAFF. The CDR3 bases are TGTGCCAGCAGCCAGGCAGGTCTCGTGAACACTGAAGCTTTCTTT.

The rearrangement joins TRBV25-1 to TRBJ2-1, with D possibly being TRBD1 (6 bases). The CDR3 is 12 amino acids. Looked up from germline, CDR1 is MGHDK and CDR2 is SYGVNS. V was trimmed by 4 bases and J by 15 bases, leaving 16 bases between them. The CDR3 is CASSAGEKDRFF. CDR3 nucleotide sequence: TGTGCCAGCAGTGCAGGGGAGAAAGACCGGTTCTTC.

V gene TRBV14 combines with J gene TRBJ2-6, with D possibly called TRBD1 or TRBD2 (5 bases each). The CDR3 runs to 15 residues. From germline, CDR1 is SGHDN and CDR2 FVKESK. The V and J ends lost 4 bases and 1 base respectively, with 8 bases between them. The CDR3 is CASSRGRSGANVLTF. CDR3 DNA: TGTGCCAGCAGCCGGGGGAGATCTGGGGCCAACGTCCTGACTTTC.

The genes are TRBV28 and TRBJ1-2; 8 positions match TRBD1. V lost 5 bases and J lost 5; bases outside the gene matches: 13. There are 16 residues in the CDR3. Germline V gene sequence: CDR1 MDHEN, CDR2 SYDVKM. The CDR3 region is CASSKGGTGIEYGYTF. DNA of the CDR3: TGTGCCAGCAGTAAAGGAGGGACAGGAATCGAATATGGCTACACCTTC.

This clone was found a few times. The chain uses TRBV27 and TRBJ1-5, with 7 bases aligning to TRBD1. Germline-derived CDR1 and CDR2 are MNHEY and SMNVEV (reference sequence). V lost 5 bases, J lost 4 bases, and 5 bases stayed unmatched. CDR3 length equals 14 residues. The CDR3 DNA reads as TGTGCCAGCAGTCTACAGGGGAGTAATCAGCCCCAGCATTTT. Translating gives CASSLQGSNQPQHF.

This clone was seen a handful of times. The V and J genes are TRBV15 and TRBJ1-2; D uncertain. The CDR3 is 14 amino acids. Germline V gene sequence: CDR1 LNHNV, CDR2 YYDKDF (reference sequence). Trimming pared 0 bases from V and 4 bases from J, leaving 9 bases between. In DNA, the CDR3 is TGTGCCACCAGCAGAGATAATGAGGGCTATGGCTACACCTTC. Translating gives CATSRDNEGYGYTF.

The chain combines TRBV4-2 with TRBJ2-5, with TRBD2 matching over 12 bases. The CDR3 is made up of 16 amino acids. CDR1 is LGHNA, CDR2 YNFKEQ, per germline. Trimming removed 4 bases from V and 2 bases from J; junction bases left unmatched: 5. DNA of the CDR3: TGTGCCAGCAGCCTACTAGGGACTAGCGGGCAAGAGACCCAGTACTTC. Its translation is CASSLLGTSGQETQYF.

This clone was seen more than once but under ten times. The chain employs TRBV6-5 and TRBJ2-7; tentative D call: TRBD1 (5 bases). The CDR3 length is 16 residues. Per the germline V gene, CDR1 is MNHEY and CDR2 is SVGAGI. Between the trimmed V and J ends, which lost 0 bases and 1 base, there was a span of 13 bases. DNA for the CDR3: TGTGCCAGCAGTTACTCGTGGCAGGGTGGATCCTACGAGCAGTACTTC. Amino acids: CASSYSWQGGSYEQYF.

The V gene is TRBV19, the J gene TRBJ1-4; possible D gene TRBD1, 5 bases. Between the trimmed V and J ends, which lost 6 bases and 7 bases, there was a span of 12 bases. The CDR3 has 13 residues. Germline loops: CDR1 LNHDA, CDR2 SQIVND (reference sequence). This chain's CDR3 is CASSPGQVEKLFF. In nucleotides, the CDR3 is TGTGCCAGTAGCCCCGGACAAGTTGAAAAACTGTTTTTT.

The chain combines TRBV4-1 with TRBJ1-2; 8 nucleotides align to TRBD1. The ends lost 7 bases at V and 5 bases at J; junction bases unmatched: 18. The CDR3 is 17 amino acids. CDR1 is MGHRA, CDR2 YSYEKL, per germline. CDR3 nucleotide sequence: TGCGCCAGCACTCCCGGGGGACAGGAATTCGTCGGGTATGGCTACACCTTC. Encoded protein: CASTPGGQEFVGYGYTF.

This clone was picked up a small number of times. The J gene is TRBJ1-1, the V gene TRBV7-3, with D maybe TRBD1 (6 bases). V lost 5 bases and J 5 bases, leaving 15 bases between the germline ends. CDR3 length: 14 amino acids. Germline V CDR1 and CDR2: SGHTA, FQGTGA. The CDR3 nucleotides are TGTGCCAGCAGCGCCCAAGGGGGTGGGACTGAAGCTTTCTTT. It specifies CASSAQGGGTEAFF.

This chain uses TRBV6-5 with TRBJ2-2, with 8 bases matching TRBD2. The CDR3 extends over 14 amino acids. Trimming removed 6 bases from V and 0 bases from J; junction bases left unmatched: 0. Germline CDR1 is MNHEY and CDR2 is SVGAGI. The CDR3 here is CASRRGANTGELFF. Here the CDR3 DNA reads TGTGCCAGCAGGCGGGGGGCGAACACCGGGGAGCTGTTTTTT.

This clone was counted a single time. V is TRBV9 and J is TRBJ2-1; 9 nucleotides match TRBD1. The CDR3 has 15 residues. With V trimmed by 3 bases and J by 8 bases, 9 bases remained unmatched. CDR1 and CDR2 (germline): SGDLS, YYNGEE. In DNA form, the CDR3 reads TGTGCCAGCAGCGAGGGGACAGGGTATATCTATGAGCAGTTCTTC. Its protein is CASSEGTGYIYEQFF. Full variable domain (rest looked up from reference TRBV9 and TRBJ2-1): DSGVTQTPKHLITATGQRVTLRCSPRSGDLSVYWYQQSLDQGLQFLIQYYNGEERAKGNILERFSAQQFPDLHSELNLSSLELGDSALYFCASSEGTGYIYEQFFGPGTRLTVL.

As regards this clone: A junction end diverges from the germline sequence, so it may reflect a read error. The chain is built from TRBV7-7 and TRBJ2-1, with 11 positions matching TRBD1. CDR3 length: 15 amino acids. From germline, CDR1 is SSHAT and CDR2 FNYEAQ (reference sequence). The CDR3 bases are TGTGCTAGCAGCCCTGGGACAGGGGGATATAATGAGCAGTTCTTC. Translating gives CASSPGTGGYNEQFF. The full variable domain, completed using reference TRBV7-7 and TRBJ2-1, is GAGVSQSPRYKVTKRGQDVTLRCDPISSHATLYWYQQALGQGPEFLTYFNYEAQPDKSGLPSDRFSAERPEGSISTLTIQRTEQRDSAMYRCASSPGTGGYNEQFFGPGTRLTVL.

The chain links TRBV28 to TRBJ2-3, with D perhaps given as TRBD1 or TRBD2 (6 bases each). The V gene lost 3 bases and the J gene lost 0 bases, with 16 bases spanning the gap. The germline gives CDR1 MDHEN, CDR2 SYDVKM. The CDR3 covers 17 residues. The CDR3 DNA follows: TGTGCCAGCAGTTTCGGGGTAGGGGGGATTAGCACAGATACGCAGTATTTT. Its protein product is CASSFGVGGISTDTQYF.

V is TRBV6-5 and J is TRBJ1-2; D possibly corresponds to TRBD1 (5 bases). Trimming cost V 6 bases and J 2 bases, with 13 bases left between them. Per germline, CDR1 MNHEY and CDR2 SVGAGI. The CDR3 runs 14 residues. The CDR3 protein is CASRESGTNYGYTF. DNA of the CDR3: TGTGCCAGCAGAGAATCCGGGACCAACTATGGCTACACCTTC.

V and J are TRBV19 and TRBJ1-5, with D uncertain. The CDR3 is 14 residues long. Germline CDR1 reads LNHDA; CDR2 reads SQIVND (reference sequence). Deletions cut 3 bases from V and 8 bases from J, with 14 bases between. The CDR3 here is CASSISGSFKPQHF. The CDR3 DNA reads as TGTGCCAGTAGTATTAGTGGGAGTTTTAAGCCCCAGCATTTT.

The chain is built from TRBV28 and TRBJ1-2, with TRBD1 as a possible D gene (5 bases). Germline CDR1 and CDR2: MDHEN and SYDVKM. The CDR3 is 13 amino acids. Trimming removed 6 bases at V and 6 bases at J, with 14 bases between. The CDR3 sequence: CASRTSGPHGYTF. CDR3 nucleotides: TGTGCCAGCAGGACGTCGGGGCCCCATGGCTACACCTTC.